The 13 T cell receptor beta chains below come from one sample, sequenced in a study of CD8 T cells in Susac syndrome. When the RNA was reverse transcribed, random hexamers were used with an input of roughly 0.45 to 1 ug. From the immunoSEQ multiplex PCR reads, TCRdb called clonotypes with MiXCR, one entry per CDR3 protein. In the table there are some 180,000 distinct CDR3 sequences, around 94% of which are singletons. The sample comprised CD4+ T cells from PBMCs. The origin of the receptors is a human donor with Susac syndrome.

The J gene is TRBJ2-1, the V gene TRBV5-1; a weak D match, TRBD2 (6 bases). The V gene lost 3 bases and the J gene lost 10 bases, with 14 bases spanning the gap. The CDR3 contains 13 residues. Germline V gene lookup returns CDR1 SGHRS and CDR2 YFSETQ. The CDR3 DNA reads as TGCGCCAGCAGCTCCCAGGTTGGGGGGGAGCAGTTCTTC. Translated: CASSSQVGGEQFF.

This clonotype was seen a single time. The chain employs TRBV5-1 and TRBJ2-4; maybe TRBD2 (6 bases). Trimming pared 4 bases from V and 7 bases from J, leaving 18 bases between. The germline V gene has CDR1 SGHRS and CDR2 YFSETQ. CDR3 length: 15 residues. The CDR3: CASSRGTGAINIQYF. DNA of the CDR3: TGCGCCAGCAGCCGCGGGACCGGGGCGATCAACATTCAGTACTTC.

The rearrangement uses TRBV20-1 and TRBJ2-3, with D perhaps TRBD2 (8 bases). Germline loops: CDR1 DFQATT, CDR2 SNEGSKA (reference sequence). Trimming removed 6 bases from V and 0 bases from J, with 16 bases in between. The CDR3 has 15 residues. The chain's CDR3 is CSAPGGGPSTDTQYF. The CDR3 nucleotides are TGCAGTGCCCCGGGAGGGGGCCCGAGCACAGATACGCAGTATTTT.

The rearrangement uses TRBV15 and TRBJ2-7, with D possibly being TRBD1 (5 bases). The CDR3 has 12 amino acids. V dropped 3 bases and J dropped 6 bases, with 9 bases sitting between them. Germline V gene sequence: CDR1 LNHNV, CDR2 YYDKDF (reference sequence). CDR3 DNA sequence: TGTGCCACCAGCAGGAATACAGGCGAGCAGTACTTC. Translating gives CATSRNTGEQYF.

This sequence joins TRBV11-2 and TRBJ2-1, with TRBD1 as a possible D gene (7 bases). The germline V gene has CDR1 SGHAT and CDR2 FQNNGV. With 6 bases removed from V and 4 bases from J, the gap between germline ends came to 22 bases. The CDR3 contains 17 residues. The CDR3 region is CASRSPGAGGRYNEQFF. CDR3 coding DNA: TGTGCCAGCAGGTCTCCCGGGGCAGGGGGGAGGTACAATGAGCAGTTCTTC.

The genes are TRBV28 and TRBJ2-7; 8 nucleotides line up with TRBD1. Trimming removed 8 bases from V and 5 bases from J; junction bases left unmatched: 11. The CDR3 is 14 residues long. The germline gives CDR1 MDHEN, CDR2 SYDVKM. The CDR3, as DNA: TGTGCCAGCGGGCTTGGACAGGGTCTCAACGAGCAGTACTTC. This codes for CASGLGQGLNEQYF.

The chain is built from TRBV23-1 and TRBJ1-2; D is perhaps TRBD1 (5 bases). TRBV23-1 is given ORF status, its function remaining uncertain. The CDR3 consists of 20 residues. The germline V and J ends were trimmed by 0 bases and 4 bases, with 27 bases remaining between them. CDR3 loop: CASSQSKRFQTADWIYGYTF. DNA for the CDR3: TGCGCCAGCAGTCAATCTAAGCGGTTTCAGACAGCAGATTGGATCTATGGCTACACCTTC.

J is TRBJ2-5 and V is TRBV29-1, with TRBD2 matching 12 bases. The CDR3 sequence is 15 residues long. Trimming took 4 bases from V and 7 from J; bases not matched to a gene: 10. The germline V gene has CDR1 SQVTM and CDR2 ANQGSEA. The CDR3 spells CSVGPRTSGAGTQYF. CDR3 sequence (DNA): TGCAGCGTTGGGCCCCGGACTAGCGGGGCTGGGACCCAGTACTTC.

The CDR3 region is CASSWTGGYGYTF. CDR3 in DNA: TGTGCCAGCAGCTGGACAGGGGGCTATGGCTACACCTTC. This rearrangement joins TRBV7-2 to TRBJ1-2; 10 bases are shared with TRBD1. CDR1 is SGHTA, CDR2 FQGNSA, per germline. This CDR3 region has 13 residues. The ends lost 4 bases at V and 4 bases at J; junction bases unmatched: 0.

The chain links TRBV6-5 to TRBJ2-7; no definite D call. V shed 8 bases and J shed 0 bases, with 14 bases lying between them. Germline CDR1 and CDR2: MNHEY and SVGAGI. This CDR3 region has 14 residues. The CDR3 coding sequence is TGTGCCAGCGGCTGGCGGCCCGGCTCCTACGAGCAGTACTTC. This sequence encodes CASGWRPGSYEQYF.

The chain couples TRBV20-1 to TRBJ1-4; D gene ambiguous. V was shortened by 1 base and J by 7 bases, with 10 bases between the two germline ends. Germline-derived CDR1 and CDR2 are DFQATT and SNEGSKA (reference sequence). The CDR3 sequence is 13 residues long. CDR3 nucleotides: TGCAGTGCTAGAGCAGTCCTCGGTGAAAAACTGTTTTTT. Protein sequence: CSARAVLGEKLFF.

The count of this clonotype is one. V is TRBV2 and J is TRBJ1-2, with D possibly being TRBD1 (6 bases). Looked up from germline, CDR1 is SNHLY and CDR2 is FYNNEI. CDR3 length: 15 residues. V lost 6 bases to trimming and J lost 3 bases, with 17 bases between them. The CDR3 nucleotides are TGTGCCAGCAGAGCAGGGGCGATAACTTACTATGGCTACACCTTC. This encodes CASRAGAITYYGYTF. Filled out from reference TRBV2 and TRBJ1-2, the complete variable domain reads EPEVTQTPSHQVTQMGQEVILRCVPISNHLYFYWYRQILGQKVEFLVSFYNNEISEKSEIFDDQFSVERPDGSNFTLKIRSTKLEDSAMYFCASRAGAITYYGYTFGSGTRLTVV.

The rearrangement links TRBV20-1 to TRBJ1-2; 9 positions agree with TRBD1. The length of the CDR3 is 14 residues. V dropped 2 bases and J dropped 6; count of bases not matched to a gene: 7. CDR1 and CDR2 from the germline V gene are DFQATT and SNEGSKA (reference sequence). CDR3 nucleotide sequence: TGCAGTGCTAGAAGTACAGGGGGCGATAATGGCTACACCTTC. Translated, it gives CSARSTGGDNGYTF.